The table lists the clone carrying this T cell receptor (beta chain) with many counts. Its cognate antigen is unknown. Combining a sample-barcoded 5' primer with a J-beta primer mix, a second PCR ran for about 6 to 11 cycles. One entry per CDR3 protein results from TCRdb running MiXCR on the 5' RACE reads. The table shows around 1.5 million distinct CDR3 sequences, with about 43% occurring only once. RNA extraction gave at least 5 micrograms of total RNA per sample. This specimen comes from a study of blood T cells in healthy people across ages. The wider study: In model experiments, template switching was able to capture about one barcoded beta molecule for every two T cells that were present. Regarding the study as a whole: Nothing was known about donor CMV status, and this possibly confounded expanded clonotype changes.

The CDR3 has 13 amino acids. V lost 5 bases and J lost 0, with 5 bases in between. This rearrangement joins TRBV12-3 or TRBV12-4 to TRBJ1-5, with D unclear. The sequence came from a young woman in good health. The sample comprised blood. Here the CDR3 DNA reads TGTGCCAGCAGTCGCTATAGCAATCAGCCCCAGCATTTT. Translating gives CASSRYSNQPQHF.